The T cell receptor (beta chain) described here comes from a study of HIV-infected patients and healthy controls. General study results and limits: HIV-infected repertoires had significantly higher mean Gini indices than controls, possibly reflecting oligoclonality.

cDNA was made from approximately 500 ng RNA using alpha and beta constant primers. Alpha and beta chain libraries were made separately by chain-specific third strand synthesis with multiplexing indices. Ligation attached cDNA to a 5' RACE adapter that carried a random hexamer and SP2 site. Each CDR3 protein gets one entry after TCRdb re-called the 5' RACE reads with MiXCR. The sample yields 9,000 to 9,500 distinct CDR3 sequences, approximately 5.3% seen once. By its share, this clonotype is medium-sized. Its antigen is still unknown. Germline V gene sequence: CDR1 MRHNA, CDR2 SNTAGT. V trimming: 6 bases; J trimming: 7 bases; junction bases outside the gene matches: 7. The CDR3 loop spans 15 amino acids. Whole blood was used without fractionation, so all unsorted peripheral T cells were included.

The source material was blood. The sequence derives from an adult in good health. The chain joins TRBV6-4 to TRBJ2-2; 11 bases agree with TRBD2. The CDR3 reads CASSALAGGHGELFF. The CDR3 bases are TGTGCCAGCAGCGCGCTAGCGGGGGGTCACGGGGAGCTGTTTTTT.